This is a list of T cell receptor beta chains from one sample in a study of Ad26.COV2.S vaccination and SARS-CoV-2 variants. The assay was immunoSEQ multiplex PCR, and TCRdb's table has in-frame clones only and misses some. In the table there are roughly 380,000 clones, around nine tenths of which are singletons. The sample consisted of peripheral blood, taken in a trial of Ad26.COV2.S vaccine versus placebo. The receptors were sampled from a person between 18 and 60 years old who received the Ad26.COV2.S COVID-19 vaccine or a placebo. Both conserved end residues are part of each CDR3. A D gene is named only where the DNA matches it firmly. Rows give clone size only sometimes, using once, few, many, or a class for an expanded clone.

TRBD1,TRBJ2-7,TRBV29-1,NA,TGCAGCGTTGAAGAACCCCGGGACAGCCAATCCTACGAGCAGTACTTC,CSVEEPRDSQSYEQYF
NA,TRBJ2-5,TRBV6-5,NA,TGTGCCAGCAATCCAGGAGCAACACTCCAAGAGACCCAGTACTTC,CASNPGATLQETQYF
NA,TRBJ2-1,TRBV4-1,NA,TGCGCCAGCAGCCCGGGACCCCACAATGAGCAGTTCTTC,CASSPGPHNEQFF
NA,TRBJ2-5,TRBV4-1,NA,TGCGCCAGCAGCAGGTCTGTTGCGGCCAGACTCCAAGAGACCCAGTACTTC,CASSRSVAARLQETQYF
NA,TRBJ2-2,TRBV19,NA,TGTGCCAGCACCGCGCGGACGAACACCGGGGAGCTGTTTTTT,CASTARTNTGELFF
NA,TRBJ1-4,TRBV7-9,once,TGTGCCAGCAGCCCACGGTCTTGGCCGAATGAAAAACTGTTTTTT,CASSPRSWPNEKLFF
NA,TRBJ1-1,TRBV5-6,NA,TGTGCCAGCAGCCCGTCAGGGGTGATCACTGAAGCTTTCTTT,CASSPSGVITEAFF
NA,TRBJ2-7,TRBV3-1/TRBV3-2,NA,TGTGCCAGCAGTCAATCGAATACAAACGAGCAGTACTTC,CASSQSNTNEQYF
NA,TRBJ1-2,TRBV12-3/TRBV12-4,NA,TGTGCCAGCAGTCCGCAGGGGTTCGATGGCTACACCTTC,CASSPQGFDGYTF
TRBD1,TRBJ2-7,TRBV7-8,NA,TGTGCCAGCAGCTTAGTGTGGACAGGGAACGAGCAGTACTTC,CASSLVWTGNEQYF